This entry concerns a single T cell receptor beta chain. Profiled with immunoSEQ multiplex PCR; TCRdb holds only in-frame clones, not every one. The table lists about 120,000 clones, 85% of them singletons. These data come from a study of blood T cell repertoires in COVID-19. The V and J ends lost 2 bases and 1 base, in that order; junction bases with no gene match: 5. The CDR3 length is 16 residues. Germline CDR1 reads MNHEY; CDR2 reads SVGAGI. The chain couples TRBV6-5 to TRBJ2-7, with 10 bases fitting TRBD1. Sequenced: peripheral blood. This sequence originates from a man older than 75 with active or convalescent COVID-19. This CDR3 is CASSYASGQGSYEQYF. Written as DNA, the CDR3 is TGTGCCAGCAGTTACGCCTCGGGACAGGGGTCCTACGAGCAGTACTTC.